These 22 T cell receptor beta chains share one sample of origin, sequenced in a study of T cell responses to AZD1222 COVID-19 vaccine. Sequencing was performed with immunoSEQ multiplex PCR; in TCRdb, only in-frame clones are kept and a portion is missing. The sample carries some 130,000 clones, around nine tenths recorded once. The sequencing used peripheral blood, collected on day 0 of AZD1222 vaccination. These receptors originate from an adult in good health.

V is TRBV10-3 and J is TRBJ2-7; D perhaps matches TRBD2 (5 bases). V gave up 4 bases and J gave up 1 base, with 17 bases separating them. The germline gives CDR1 ENHRY, CDR2 SYGVKD. The CDR3 extends over 16 amino acids. The CDR3: CAISAKLSGTSYEQYF. The CDR3 DNA sequence: TGTGCCATCAGTGCAAAGCTTTCGGGAACATCCTACGAGCAGTACTTC.

The V gene is TRBV11-2, the J gene TRBJ2-4, with 11 bases matching TRBD1. Germline CDR1 and CDR2: SGHAT and FQNNGV. V lost 5 bases to trimming and J lost 5 bases; unmatched junction nucleotides: 8. The CDR3 runs 16 residues. The CDR3 region is CASSPGQGALENIQYF. Written as DNA, the CDR3 is TGTGCCAGCAGCCCTGGACAGGGGGCTCTCGAAAACATTCAGTACTTC. Using reference TRBV11-2 and TRBJ2-4 for the parts outside the CDR3, the full variable domain is EAGVAQSPRYKIIEKRQSVAFWCNPISGHATLYWYQQILGQGPKLLIQFQNNGVVDDSQLPKDRFSAERLKGVDSTLKIQPAKLEDSAVYLCASSPGQGALENIQYFGAGTRLSVL.

V is TRBV11-1 and J is TRBJ2-7; D possibly uses TRBD1 or TRBD2 (5 bases each). The V end lost 6 bases, the J end lost 4 bases, and 16 bases lay between the germline ends. Looked up from germline, CDR1 is SGHAT and CDR2 is FQDESV (reference sequence). This CDR3 contains 14 residues. As DNA, the CDR3 is TGTGCCAGCAGACCCAGGGCGGGCTCTTACGAGCAGTACTTC. The encoded protein is CASRPRAGSYEQYF.

This chain's CDR3 is CAWSAGGNQPQHF. The CDR3 DNA reads as TGTGCCTGGAGTGCCGGGGGGAATCAGCCCCAGCATTTT. The genes are TRBV30 and TRBJ1-5; a weak D match, TRBD1 (5 bases). The V gene lost 1 base and the J gene lost 4 bases, with 8 bases spanning the gap. The CDR3 is 13 residues long. Germline V lookup: CDR1 GTSNPN, CDR2 SVGIG (reference sequence).

The genes are TRBV27 and TRBJ1-1, with a weak D call TRBD1 (6 bases). CDR3 length equals 15 residues. The germline V gene has CDR1 MNHEY and CDR2 SMNVEV (reference sequence). Trimming removed 4 bases from V and 4 bases from J, with 16 bases in between. The DNA of the CDR3 is TGTGCCAGCAGTTCGACGACAGGTAGTAGCACTGAAGCTTTCTTT. Translated, it gives CASSSTTGSSTEAFF.

In this sample, this clone turned up once. The V and J genes are TRBV24-1 and TRBJ2-1; maybe TRBD1 (5 bases). CDR1 and CDR2 (germline): KGHDR, SFDVKD. CDR3 size: 16 residues. Between the trimmed V and J ends, which lost 2 bases and 8 bases, there was a span of 18 bases. In nucleotides, the CDR3 is TGTGCCACCAGTGATTCCAGGGTCCGCGTCTTTGATGAGCAGTTCTTC. It yields the protein CATSDSRVRVFDEQFF.

The J gene is TRBJ2-2, the V gene TRBV27; 11 nucleotides agree with TRBD2. The germline V gene has CDR1 MNHEY and CDR2 SMNVEV (reference sequence). V lost 7 bases, J lost 0 bases, and 7 bases stayed unmatched. This CDR3 region has 17 residues. The CDR3 sequence is CASTTPGLAANTGELFF. DNA of the CDR3: TGTGCCAGCACCACCCCGGGACTAGCGGCGAACACCGGGGAGCTGTTTTTT.

The chain combines TRBV5-5 with TRBJ2-2; D not resolved. CDR1 SGHKS and CDR2 YYEKEE come from the germline V gene (reference sequence). Between the trimmed V and J ends, which lost 5 bases and 0 bases, there was a span of 8 bases. This CDR3 is built from 14 residues. CDR3 nucleotide sequence: TGTGCCAGCAGACCGACCGCGAACACCGGGGAGCTGTTTTTT. It codes for CASRPTANTGELFF.

This clone was observed a single time. The V and J genes are TRBV6-5 and TRBJ2-1; 9 nucleotides match TRBD1. V shed 6 bases and J 2 bases; nucleotides not matched to a gene: 5. The CDR3 runs to 15 residues. Germline CDR1 and CDR2: MNHEY and SVGAGI. CDR3 DNA: TGTGCCAGCAGCACCCGGGACAGGGCCTACAATGAGCAGTTCTTC. This gives the protein CASSTRDRAYNEQFF.

The chain combines TRBV19 with TRBJ2-3, with 10 bases fitting TRBD1. CDR1 is LNHDA, CDR2 SQIVND, per germline (reference sequence). Germline trimming cut 5 bases from V and 3 bases from J; bases unmatched to any gene: 5. The CDR3 length is 15 residues. This CDR3 is CASSVRDRGTDTQYF. The CDR3, as DNA: TGTGCCAGTAGTGTCCGGGACAGGGGTACAGATACGCAGTATTTT. Drawing the rest from reference TRBV19 and TRBJ2-3, the complete variable domain is DGGITQSPKYLFRKEGQNVTLSCEQNLNHDAMYWYRQDPGQGLRLIYYSQIVNDFQKGDIAEGYSVSREKKESFPLTVTSAQKNPTAFYLCASSVRDRGTDTQYFGPGTRLTVL.

In its sample, this clone was seen once. This chain connects TRBV19 to TRBJ2-7; D tentatively fits TRBD1 or TRBD2 (5 bases each). Germline CDR1 reads LNHDA; CDR2 reads SQIVND (reference sequence). Between the trimmed V and J ends, which lost 7 bases and 2 bases, there was a span of 15 bases. The CDR3 is made up of 14 amino acids. Here the CDR3 reads CASTPGWGTYEQYF. CDR3 in DNA: TGTGCCAGTACCCCAGGGTGGGGGACCTACGAGCAGTACTTC.

The J gene is TRBJ2-1, the V gene TRBV7-2; D remains unclear. The V gene's germline CDR1 is SGHTA and CDR2 FQGNSA. The CDR3 totals 12 residues. Trimming stripped 7 bases from V and 4 bases from J, with 8 bases between. The CDR3 region is CASNLPYNEQFF. The CDR3 DNA reads as TGTGCCAGCAACCTTCCATACAATGAGCAGTTCTTC.

The chain is built from TRBV30 and TRBJ2-1; D tentatively reads TRBD1 or TRBD2 (5 bases each). The CDR3 totals 12 residues. Between the trimmed V and J ends, which lost 3 bases and 6 bases, there was a span of 9 bases. CDR1 is GTSNPN and CDR2 is SVGIG in the germline V gene (reference sequence). DNA for the CDR3: TGTGCCTGGAGCGGTGGGGGCAATGAGCAGTTCTTC. This translates into CAWSGGGNEQFF.

The rearrangement links TRBV5-5 to TRBJ1-5, with a possible D match to TRBD1 (5 bases). Germline-derived CDR1 and CDR2 are SGHKS and YYEKEE (reference sequence). V lost 0 bases, J lost 7 bases, and 8 bases lay in between. The CDR3 covers 13 residues. The CDR3 sequence is CASSLAGYQPQHF. CDR3 coding DNA: TGTGCCAGCAGCTTGGCAGGGTACCAGCCCCAGCATTTT.

This clone has only one observation. V is TRBV21-1 and J is TRBJ2-7. TRBV21-1 is annotated as a pseudogene. This CDR3 is 13 amino acids long. CDR3 sequence (DNA): TGTGCCAGCAAGCCGGCCAACTCCTACGAGCAGTACTTC. This translates into CASKPANSYEQYF.

This rearrangement joins TRBV28 to TRBJ1-6; D is uncertain. Germline-derived CDR1 and CDR2 are MDHEN and SYDVKM. The CDR3 length is 16 residues. The V and J ends lost 1 base and 8 bases respectively, with 15 bases between them. CDR3 in amino acids: CASSLSGNPIDSPLHF. Written as DNA, the CDR3 is TGTGCCAGCAGTTTATCTGGGAACCCCATAGATTCACCCCTCCACTTT.

The chain has TRBV30 and TRBJ1-2; D remains unclear. The CDR3 has 10 residues. Deletions cut 3 bases from V and 12 bases from J, with 11 bases between. Germline V lookup: CDR1 GTSNPN, CDR2 SVGIG (reference sequence). The CDR3 loop is CAWSLGRDTF. Here the CDR3 DNA reads TGTGCCTGGAGCTTAGGACGGGACACCTTC.

In its sample, this clone was seen once. This chain links TRBV12-5 with TRBJ1-5; D ambiguous. Trimming removed 0 bases at V and 1 base at J, with 7 bases between. The CDR3 is 15 residues long. CDR1 is LGHNT and CDR2 is FRNRAP in the germline V gene. The CDR3, as DNA: TGTGCTAGTGGTTTGGTATTAGGGAGCAATCAGCCCCAGCATTTT. Protein: CASGLVLGSNQPQHF.

V usage is TRBV5-1 and J usage is TRBJ2-1; TRBD2 is a possible D gene (6 bases). The CDR3 spans 13 residues. Germline V gene lookup returns CDR1 SGHRS and CDR2 YFSETQ. V lost 0 bases and J 6 bases, leaving 7 bases between the germline ends. The CDR3 DNA is TGCGCCAGCAGCTTGGGGGAGGCCAATGAGCAGTTCTTC. It is translated as CASSLGEANEQFF. Complete variable domain (other parts from reference TRBV5-1 and TRBJ2-1): KAGVTQTPRYLIKTRGQQVTLSCSPISGHRSVSWYQQTPGQGLQFLFEYFSETQRNKGNFPGRFSGRQFSNSRSEMNVSTLELGDSALYLCASSLGEANEQFFGPGTRLTVL.

The chain uses TRBV4-2 and TRBJ1-3, with D possibly being TRBD1 (5 bases). CDR1 is LGHNA and CDR2 is YNFKEQ in the germline V gene. The germline V and J ends were trimmed by 3 bases and 0 bases, with 15 bases remaining between them. The CDR3 runs to 17 residues. The CDR3 nucleotides are TGTGCCAGCAGCCACGTCTCGGGGGGAAGCTCTGGAAACACCATATATTTT. Translation gives CASSHVSGGSSGNTIYF.

The rearrangement uses TRBV2 and TRBJ1-3; TRBD1 is a possible D gene (5 bases). CDR3 length equals 13 residues. The V end lost 7 bases, the J end lost 4 bases, and 11 bases lay between the germline ends. Germline CDR1 reads SNHLY; CDR2 reads FYNNEI. This chain's CDR3 is CASKGDFGNTIYF. The CDR3 bases are TGTGCCAGCAAAGGGGATTTCGGAAACACCATATATTTT.

The rearrangement links TRBV4-3 to TRBJ2-1; D unclear. Germline V CDR1 and CDR2: LGHNA, YSLEER. The CDR3 runs to 15 residues. V was shortened by 0 bases and J by 4 bases, with 10 bases between the two germline ends. This CDR3 is CASSQEGRPYNEQFF. DNA of the CDR3: TGCGCCAGCAGCCAAGAGGGAAGGCCTTACAATGAGCAGTTCTTC.